One and the same sample provided the 20 T cell receptor beta chains below, sequenced in a study of blood T cell repertoires in COVID-19. Some clones are missing from TCRdb's copy, which holds only in-frame ones; the method was immunoSEQ multiplex PCR. The repertoire holds fewer than 300,000 clones, with about four fifths as singletons. The sequencing sample was made of peripheral blood. Every receptor here comes from a man at least 80 years old with acute or convalescent COVID-19.

The gene calls are TRBV28 and TRBJ2-2; 7 nucleotides line up with TRBD2. The CDR3 loop spans 16 amino acids. CDR1 is MDHEN and CDR2 is SYDVKM in the germline V gene. The V gene end was trimmed by 2 bases and the J gene end by 2 bases; junction bases not matched to a gene: 5. CDR3 nucleotides: TGTGCCAGCAGTTTACAGAAAGCGGGAAACACCGGGGAGCTGTTTTTT. Protein product: CASSLQKAGNTGELFF. The whole variable domain, filled in from reference TRBV28 and TRBJ2-2, reads DVKVTQSSRYLVKRTGEKVFLECVQDMDHENMFWYRQDPGLGLRLIYFSYDVKMKEKGDIPEGYSVSREKKERFSLILESASTNQTSMYLCASSLQKAGNTGELFFGEGSRLTVL.

V gene TRBV28 combines with J gene TRBJ2-1, with TRBD2 identical over 7 bases. There are 15 residues in the CDR3. Looked up from germline, CDR1 is MDHEN and CDR2 is SYDVKM. V lost 2 bases to trimming and J lost 7 bases; unmatched junction nucleotides: 8. The CDR3 nucleotides are TGTGCCAGCAGTTTACTAGCGGCCCCCGGGAATGAGCAGTTCTTC. It yields the protein CASSLLAAPGNEQFF.

This chain uses TRBV10-3 with TRBJ2-5; D is ambiguous. The V and J ends lost 0 bases and 9 bases respectively, with 11 bases between them. The germline V gene encodes CDR1 ENHRY and CDR2 SYGVKD. The CDR3 is 13 amino acids. For the CDR3, the DNA is TGTGCCATCAGTGAGTCGATTGAGTCTCCCCAGTACTTC. This encodes CAISESIESPQYF.

The chain has TRBV7-9 and TRBJ2-2; tentative D call: TRBD1 (6 bases). CDR1 and CDR2 from the germline V gene are SEHNR and FQNEAQ (reference sequence). With 4 bases removed from V and 0 bases from J, the gap between germline ends came to 15 bases. The CDR3 has 17 amino acids. As DNA, the CDR3 is TGTGCCAGCAGCTCCTGGGTAGGGGGTACGAACACCGGGGAGCTGTTTTTT. Translation: CASSSWVGGTNTGELFF.

This chain uses TRBV5-1 with TRBJ2-2, with 7 bases identical to TRBD2. The CDR3 is 13 residues long. Germline CDR1 SGHRS, CDR2 YFSETQ. The J segment lost 5 bases and the V segment lost 7 bases, leaving 5 bases of the junction unmatched. In nucleotides, the CDR3 is TGCGCCAGCGGGCGGGGGAGGACCGGGGAGCTGTTTTTT. Residues: CASGRGRTGELFF.

The chain joins TRBV7-6 to TRBJ2-5; the D gene is possibly TRBD2 (5 bases). The CDR3 is made up of 15 amino acids. V was cut by 1 base and J by 1 base, with 10 bases left in between. The V gene's germline CDR1 is SGHVS and CDR2 FNYEAQ. The chain's CDR3 is CASSLGVGSQETQYF. DNA for the CDR3: TGTGCCAGCAGCTTAGGAGTGGGGAGCCAAGAGACCCAGTACTTC.

V usage is TRBV5-1 and J usage is TRBJ1-4, with D tentatively TRBD1 (6 bases). Germline loops: CDR1 SGHRS, CDR2 YFSETQ. Trimming pared 7 bases from V and 5 bases from J, leaving 18 bases between. The CDR3 sequence is 15 residues long. CDR3 nucleotide sequence: TGCGCCAGCCGGACACAGGGTGGGGTCAATGAAAAACTGTTTTTT. It encodes CASRTQGGVNEKLFF.

The chain uses TRBV5-1 and TRBJ2-1; 10 bases line up with TRBD1. CDR1 and CDR2 (germline): SGHRS, YFSETQ. V was clipped by 0 bases and J by 6 bases; unmatched bases: 3. This CDR3 spans 15 amino acids. DNA of the CDR3: TGCGCCAGCAGCTTGGCCGGGACAGGGGTCAATGAGCAGTTCTTC. Protein product: CASSLAGTGVNEQFF. The full variable domain, in which reference TRBV5-1 and TRBJ2-1 provide the parts outside the CDR3, is KAGVTQTPRYLIKTRGQQVTLSCSPISGHRSVSWYQQTPGQGLQFLFEYFSETQRNKGNFPGRFSGRQFSNSRSEMNVSTLELGDSALYLCASSLAGTGVNEQFFGPGTRLTVL.

This clone appeared a single time. This chain connects TRBV5-1 to TRBJ2-5; 9 bases are shared with TRBD2. CDR3 length equals 15 residues. Losses at the gene ends were 4 bases for V and 4 bases for J; bases not matched to a gene: 8. CDR1 is SGHRS, CDR2 YFSETQ, per germline. CDR3 sequence (DNA): TGCGCCAGCAGCCCATCCCCAGCGGGAGGAGAGACCCAGTACTTC. It encodes CASSPSPAGGETQYF.

The genes are TRBV9 and TRBJ2-7; tentatively, D is TRBD2 (5 bases). V dropped 2 bases and J dropped 7 bases, with 22 bases sitting between them. In germline, CDR1 is SGDLS, CDR2 YYNGEE. The CDR3 sequence is 16 residues long. CDR3 nucleotide sequence: TGTGCCAGCAGCGTTTCTGCGGAAGCCGGGGTGGGTGAGCAGTACTTC. Its translation: CASSVSAEAGVGEQYF.

The J gene is TRBJ1-1, the V gene TRBV10-3; D not certain. Germline CDR1 is ENHRY and CDR2 is SYGVKD. The V and J ends lost 5 bases and 1 base respectively, with 2 bases between them. CDR3 length: 11 residues. The CDR3 loop is CAISQNTEAFF. CDR3 bases: TGTGCCATCAGTCAGAACACTGAAGCTTTCTTT.

The V call is TRBV28, the J call TRBJ2-7; D is possibly TRBD1 (7 bases). Germline V gives CDR1 MDHEN, CDR2 SYDVKM. Trimming stripped 7 bases from V and 1 base from J, with 11 bases between. CDR3 length equals 13 residues. CDR3 DNA sequence: TGTGCCAGCACATCAGGGGGGTCCTACGAGCAGTACTTC. It specifies CASTSGGSYEQYF.

The chain employs TRBV28 and TRBJ2-1; D might be TRBD1 (6 bases). The CDR3 covers 15 residues. The V gene's germline CDR1 is MDHEN and CDR2 SYDVKM. V lost 2 bases and J lost 2, with 10 bases in between. The CDR3 sequence is CASSLQGTTYNEQFF. CDR3 in DNA: TGTGCCAGCAGTTTACAGGGGACCACCTACAATGAGCAGTTCTTC.

J is TRBJ2-5 and V is TRBV7-8, with D perhaps TRBD2 (5 bases). The ends were cut back, 1 base at V and 2 bases at J, with 17 bases in the middle. The length of the CDR3 is 17 residues. Germline CDR1 is SGHVS and CDR2 is FQNEAQ. The CDR3 sequence is CASSLVRRRRTQETQYF. The DNA of the CDR3 is TGTGCCAGCAGCTTAGTCCGGCGGCGGCGGACTCAAGAGACCCAGTACTTC.

The DNA of the CDR3 is TGTGCCACCAGTGTTCGACTAGCGGGAACAGATACGCAGTATTTT. Protein sequence: CATSVRLAGTDTQYF. The chain employs TRBV24-1 and TRBJ2-3; 11 positions agree with TRBD2. The CDR3 consists of 15 residues. J gave up 3 bases and V 5 bases, and 3 bases lay outside the gene matches. CDR1 and CDR2 from the germline V gene are KGHDR and SFDVKD.

The V call is TRBV21-1, the J call TRBJ2-3; no DNA check was done on the table's D call, TRBD1. TRBV21-1 is reported as a pseudogene. CDR3 size: 16 residues. CDR3 in DNA: TGTGCCAGCGGCCTGGACAGGTCCAATTGCACAGATACGCAGTATTTT. Encoded protein: CASGLDRSNCTDTQYF.

The chain joins TRBV30 to TRBJ2-6; maybe TRBD1 (6 bases). V gave up 7 bases and J gave up 0 bases, with 16 bases separating them. CDR3 length: 16 residues. Looked up from germline, CDR1 is GTSNPN and CDR2 is SVGIG (reference sequence). In nucleotides, the CDR3 is TGTGCCTCGGGAACAGGGAAGGGCTCTGGGGCCAACGTCCTGACTTTC. Amino acids: CASGTGKGSGANVLTF.

V and J are TRBV27 and TRBJ2-3; TRBD2 aligns across 8 bases. Germline CDR1 MNHEY, CDR2 SMNVEV (reference sequence). V lost 10 bases, J lost 2 bases, and 11 bases stayed unmatched. The CDR3 extends over 15 amino acids. CDR3 amino acids: CATRQHSGNTDTQYF. CDR3 coding DNA: TGTGCCACGAGACAGCATAGCGGGAACACAGATACGCAGTATTTT.

This clone was picked up many times. J is TRBJ2-7 and V is TRBV5-1; 7 bases map to TRBD1. The CDR3 is made up of 13 amino acids. J lost 3 bases, V lost 5 bases, and 5 bases had no gene match. Germline lookup yields CDR1 SGHRS and CDR2 YFSETQ. The CDR3 reads CASSRGRDYEQYF. The CDR3 region has the DNA TGCGCCAGCAGTAGGGGGCGCGACTACGAGCAGTACTTC.

This CDR3 reads CASSSVIEFYNEQFF. DNA of the CDR3: TGTGCCAGCAGTTCGGTGATAGAGTTCTACAATGAGCAGTTCTTC. The gene calls are TRBV28 and TRBJ2-1; D is unclear. CDR3 length: 15 residues. Germline lookup yields CDR1 MDHEN and CDR2 SYDVKM. The V end was cut by 4 bases, the J end by 3 bases, with 13 bases between.